This T cell receptor beta chain comes out of a study of CD8+CD57+ T cells in acquired aplastic anemia. Study-wide background: Isolated CD4+ and CD8+ cells, once sorted, yielded DNA averaging roughly 3 ug. In CD4+ cells, healthy donors produced an average of around 10 million reads. Study findings and constraints: Significant differences in CD8+ Simpson's diversity were not observed between patients and controls. A set of some 28 CD8+ CDR3 sequences was shared between patients and controls, and these sequences appeared highly expressed in patients.

After removal of 2 bases from V and 2 bases from J, the junction contained 6 bases not matched to a gene. The CDR3 is 15 amino acids. Germline V gives CDR1 SGHVS, CDR2 FNYEAQ. A word on this clonotype: Its matching antigen is unknown.

CDR3 and TCR beta VDJ profiling relied on genomic DNA as the template. TCRdb passed the reads through MiXCR, listing each CDR3 protein once. The data hold over 200,000 distinct CDR3 sequences, with under 65% observed a single time. The sequencing sample was made of sorted CD4+, CD8+, or CD8+CD57+ T cells (not recorded which) from PBMCs. The TCR sequence derives from a human donor in good health. The chain has TRBV7-6 and TRBJ2-7; TRBD1 matches 7 bases. Here the CDR3 reads CASSLLRDSTYEQYF. In DNA, the CDR3 is TGTGCCAGCAGCTTACTCCGGGACAGCACCTACGAGCAGTACTTC.